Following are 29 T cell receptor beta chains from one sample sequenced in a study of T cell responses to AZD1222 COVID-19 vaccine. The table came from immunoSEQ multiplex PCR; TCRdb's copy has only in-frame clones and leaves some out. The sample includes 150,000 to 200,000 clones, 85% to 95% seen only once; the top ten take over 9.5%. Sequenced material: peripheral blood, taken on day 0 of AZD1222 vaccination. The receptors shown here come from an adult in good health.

The DNA of the CDR3 is TGTGCCAGCAGTCCGGGGGTCTATGGCTACACCTTC. Translated, it gives CASSPGVYGYTF. This chain joins TRBV28 and TRBJ1-2, with a tentative D call TRBD1 (5 bases). The CDR3 is 12 residues long. Trimming removed 5 bases from V and 4 bases from J, with 8 bases in between. From germline, CDR1 is MDHEN and CDR2 SYDVKM.

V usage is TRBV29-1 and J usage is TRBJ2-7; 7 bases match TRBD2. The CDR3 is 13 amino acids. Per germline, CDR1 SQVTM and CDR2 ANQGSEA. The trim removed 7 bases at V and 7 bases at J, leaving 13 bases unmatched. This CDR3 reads CSAFLGGSWEQYF. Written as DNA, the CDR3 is TGCAGCGCCTTTCTGGGCGGGAGCTGGGAGCAGTACTTC.

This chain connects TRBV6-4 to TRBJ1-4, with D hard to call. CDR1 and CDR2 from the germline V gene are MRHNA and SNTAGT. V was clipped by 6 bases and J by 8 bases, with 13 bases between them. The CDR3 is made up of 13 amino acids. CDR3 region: CASRNSDSEKLFF. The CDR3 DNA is TGTGCCAGCAGAAACAGTGATTCGGAAAAACTGTTTTTT.

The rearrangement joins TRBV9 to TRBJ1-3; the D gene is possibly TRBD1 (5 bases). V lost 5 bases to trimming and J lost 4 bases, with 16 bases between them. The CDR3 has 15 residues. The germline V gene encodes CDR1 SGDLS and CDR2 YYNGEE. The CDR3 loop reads CASRSGEDIGNTIYF. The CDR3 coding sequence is TGTGCCAGCAGGAGTGGAGAGGACATCGGAAACACCATATATTTT.

The CDR3 region is CASSPRQNTGELFF. The CDR3, as DNA: TGTGCCAGCAGCCCGAGACAGAACACCGGGGAGCTGTTTTTT. The chain combines TRBV3-1 (or the pseudogene TRBV3-2) with TRBJ2-2; no clear D. Germline CDR1 is LGHDT and CDR2 is YNNKEL (reference sequence). V gave up 4 bases and J gave up 1 base, with 7 bases separating them. CDR3 size: 14 residues.

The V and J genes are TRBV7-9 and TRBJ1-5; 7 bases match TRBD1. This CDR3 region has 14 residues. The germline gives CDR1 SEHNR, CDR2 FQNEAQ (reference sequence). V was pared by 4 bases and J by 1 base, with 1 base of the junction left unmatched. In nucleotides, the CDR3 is TGTGCCAGCAGCTCGACAGGGAGCAATCAGCCCCAGCATTTT. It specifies CASSSTGSNQPQHF.

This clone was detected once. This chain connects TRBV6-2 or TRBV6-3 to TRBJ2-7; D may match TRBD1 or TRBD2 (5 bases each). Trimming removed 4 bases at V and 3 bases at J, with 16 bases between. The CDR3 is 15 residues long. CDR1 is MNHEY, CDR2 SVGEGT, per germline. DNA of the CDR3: TGTGCCAGCAGTTCACCCGGGACGGTTTTCTACGAGCAGTACGTC. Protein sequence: CASSSPGTVFYEQYV.

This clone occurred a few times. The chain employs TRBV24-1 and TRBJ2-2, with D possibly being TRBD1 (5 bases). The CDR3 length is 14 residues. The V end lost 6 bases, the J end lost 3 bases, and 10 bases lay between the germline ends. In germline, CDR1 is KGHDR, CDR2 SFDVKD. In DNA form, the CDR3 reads TGTGCCACCAGTTCAGGGCACGACACCGGGGAGCTGTTTTTT. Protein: CATSSGHDTGELFF.

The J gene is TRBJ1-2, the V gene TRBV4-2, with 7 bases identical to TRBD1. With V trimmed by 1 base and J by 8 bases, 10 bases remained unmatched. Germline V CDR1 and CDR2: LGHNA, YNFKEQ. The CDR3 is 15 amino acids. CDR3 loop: CASSQVRGGAGGYTF. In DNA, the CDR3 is TGTGCCAGCAGCCAAGTAAGAGGGGGCGCCGGGGGCTACACCTTC.

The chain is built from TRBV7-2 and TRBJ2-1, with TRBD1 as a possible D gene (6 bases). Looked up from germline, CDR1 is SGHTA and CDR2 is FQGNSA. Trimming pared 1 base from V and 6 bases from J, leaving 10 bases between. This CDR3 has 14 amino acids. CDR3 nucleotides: TGTGCCAGCAGCTTAGTAGGACAGCTCAATGAGCAGTTCTTC. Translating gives CASSLVGQLNEQFF.

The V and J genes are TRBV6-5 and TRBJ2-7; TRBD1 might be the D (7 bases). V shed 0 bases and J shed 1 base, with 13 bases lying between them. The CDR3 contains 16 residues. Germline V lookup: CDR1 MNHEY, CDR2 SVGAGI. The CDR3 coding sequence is TGTGCCAGCAGTTACTCGGAGGGGGCGCGTTCCTACGAGCAGTACTTC. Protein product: CASSYSEGARSYEQYF.

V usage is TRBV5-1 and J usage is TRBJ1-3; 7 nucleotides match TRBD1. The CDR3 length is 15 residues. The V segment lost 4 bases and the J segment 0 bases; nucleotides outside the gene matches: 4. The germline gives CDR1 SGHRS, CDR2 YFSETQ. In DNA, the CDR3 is TGCGCCAGCAGCGAGGGACAGCACTCTGGAAACACCATATATTTT. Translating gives CASSEGQHSGNTIYF.

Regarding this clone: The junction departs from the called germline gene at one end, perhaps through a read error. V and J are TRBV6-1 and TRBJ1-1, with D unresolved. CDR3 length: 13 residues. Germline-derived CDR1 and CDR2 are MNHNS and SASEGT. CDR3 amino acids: CASNERVNTEAFF. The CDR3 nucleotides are TGTGCCAGCAATGAAAGGGTGAACACTGAAGCTTTCTTT.

As DNA, the CDR3 is TGTGCCAGCAGCTCCCGCTCTGGAAACACCATATATTTT. This gives the protein CASSSRSGNTIYF. The chain recombines TRBV7-2 with TRBJ1-3; D call uncertain. From germline, CDR1 is SGHTA and CDR2 FQGNSA. The CDR3 totals 13 residues. V was trimmed by 4 bases and J by 0 bases, leaving 4 bases between them.

CDR3 in amino acids: CASKPGSTNTEAFF. Written as DNA, the CDR3 is TGTGCCAGCAAGCCAGGGTCGACGAACACTGAAGCTTTCTTT. This chain links TRBV3-1 (or the pseudogene TRBV3-2) with TRBJ1-1; tentative D call: TRBD1 (5 bases). This CDR3 comprises 14 residues. Trimming shortened V by 7 bases and J by 1 base, and 13 bases separated the two germline ends. The germline V gene encodes CDR1 LGHDT and CDR2 YNNKEL (reference sequence).

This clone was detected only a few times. The CDR3 reads CAISEGDGYEQYV. Here the CDR3 DNA reads TGTGCCATCAGTGAAGGTGATGGCTACGAGCAGTACGTC. V and J are TRBV10-3 and TRBJ2-7, with unresolved D. V lost 3 bases to trimming and J lost 3 bases, with 9 bases between them. Per the germline V gene, CDR1 is ENHRY and CDR2 is SYGVKD. The CDR3 is 13 residues long.

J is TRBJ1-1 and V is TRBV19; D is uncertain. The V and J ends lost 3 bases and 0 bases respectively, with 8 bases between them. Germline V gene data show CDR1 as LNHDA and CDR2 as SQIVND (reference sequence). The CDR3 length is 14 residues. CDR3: CASSITNMNTEAFF. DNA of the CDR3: TGTGCCAGTAGTATTACCAACATGAACACTGAAGCTTTCTTT.

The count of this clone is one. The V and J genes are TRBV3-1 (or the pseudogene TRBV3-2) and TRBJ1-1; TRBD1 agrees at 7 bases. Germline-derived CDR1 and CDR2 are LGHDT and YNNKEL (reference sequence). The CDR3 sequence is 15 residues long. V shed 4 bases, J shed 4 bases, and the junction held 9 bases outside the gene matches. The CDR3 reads CASSPTGVTATEAFF. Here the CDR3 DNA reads TGTGCCAGCAGCCCTACAGGGGTCACGGCCACTGAAGCTTTCTTT.

The CDR3 sequence is CASSSGGQETQYF. In DNA form, the CDR3 reads TGTGCCAGCAGCTCAGGGGGCCAAGAGACCCAGTACTTC. V gene TRBV5-6 combines with J gene TRBJ2-5; TRBD1 agrees at 7 bases. Germline lookup yields CDR1 SGHDT and CDR2 YYEEEE. The CDR3 loop spans 13 amino acids. Losses at the gene ends were 3 bases for V and 1 base for J; bases not matched to a gene: 0.

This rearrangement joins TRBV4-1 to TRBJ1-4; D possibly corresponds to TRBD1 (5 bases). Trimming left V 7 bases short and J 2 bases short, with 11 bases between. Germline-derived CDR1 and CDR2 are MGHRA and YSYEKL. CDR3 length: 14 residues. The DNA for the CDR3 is TGCGCCAGCACCCCGACAGCCACTAATGAAAAACTGTTTTTT. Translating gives CASTPTATNEKLFF.

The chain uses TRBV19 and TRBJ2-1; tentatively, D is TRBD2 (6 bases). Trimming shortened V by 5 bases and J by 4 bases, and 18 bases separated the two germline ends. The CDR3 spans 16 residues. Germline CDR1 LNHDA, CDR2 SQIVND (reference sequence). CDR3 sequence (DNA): TGTGCCAGTAGTCCACACCTCGGGACTCAGTACAATGAGCAGTTCTTC. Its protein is CASSPHLGTQYNEQFF.

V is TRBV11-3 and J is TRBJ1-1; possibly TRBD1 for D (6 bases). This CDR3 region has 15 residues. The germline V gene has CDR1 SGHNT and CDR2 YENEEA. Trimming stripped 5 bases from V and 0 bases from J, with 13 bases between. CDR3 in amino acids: CASSLSTGMNTEAFF. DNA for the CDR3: TGTGCCAGCAGCCTTTCGACAGGCATGAACACTGAAGCTTTCTTT. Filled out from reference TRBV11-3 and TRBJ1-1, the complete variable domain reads EAGVVQSPRYKIIEKKQPVAFWCNPISGHNTLYWYLQNLGQGPELLIRYENEEAVDDSQLPKDRFSAERLKGVDSTLKIQPAELGDSAVYLCASSLSTGMNTEAFFGQGTRLTVV.

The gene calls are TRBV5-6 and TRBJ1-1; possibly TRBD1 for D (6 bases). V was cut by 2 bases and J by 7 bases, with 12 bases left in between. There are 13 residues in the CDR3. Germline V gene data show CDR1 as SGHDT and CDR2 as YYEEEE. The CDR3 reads CASSFGGGLEAFF. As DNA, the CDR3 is TGTGCCAGCAGCTTCGGGGGGGGCCTTGAAGCTTTCTTT. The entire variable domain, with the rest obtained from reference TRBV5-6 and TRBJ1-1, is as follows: DAGVTQSPTHLIKTRGQQVTLRCSPKSGHDTVSWYQQALGQGPQFIFQYYEEEERQRGNFPDRFSGHQFPNYSSELNVNALLLGDSALYLCASSFGGGLEAFFGQGTRLTVV.

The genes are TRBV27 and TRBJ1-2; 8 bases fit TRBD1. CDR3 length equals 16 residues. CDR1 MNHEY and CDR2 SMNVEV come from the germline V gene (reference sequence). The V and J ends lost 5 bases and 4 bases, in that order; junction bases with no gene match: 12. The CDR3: CASSITYQDRVYGYTF. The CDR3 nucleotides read TGTGCCAGCAGTATAACCTACCAGGACAGGGTCTATGGCTACACCTTC.

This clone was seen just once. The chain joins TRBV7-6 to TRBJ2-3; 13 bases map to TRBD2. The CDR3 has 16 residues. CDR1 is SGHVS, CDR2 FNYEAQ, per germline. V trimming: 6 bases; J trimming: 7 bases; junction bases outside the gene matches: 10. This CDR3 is CASSRLAGGQQNTQYF. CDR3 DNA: TGTGCCAGCAGTCGACTAGCGGGGGGCCAACAGAATACGCAGTATTTT.

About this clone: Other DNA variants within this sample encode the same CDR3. CDR3 loop: CASSPNTGELFF. CDR3 in DNA: TGTGCCAGCTCACCGAACACCGGGGAGCTGTTTTTT. V gene TRBV18 combines with J gene TRBJ2-2; D not certain. V shed 3 bases and J shed 1 base, with 0 bases lying between them. CDR3 length: 12 residues. CDR1 is KGHSH, CDR2 LQKENI, per germline.

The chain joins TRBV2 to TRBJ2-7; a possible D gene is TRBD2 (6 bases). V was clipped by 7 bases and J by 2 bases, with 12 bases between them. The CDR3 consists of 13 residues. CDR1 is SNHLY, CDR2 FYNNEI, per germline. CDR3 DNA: TGTGCCAGCAAGAAGCCGGGAGCCTACGAGCAGTACGTC. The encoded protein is CASKKPGAYEQYV.

CDR3 sequence reads: CASSSGGNTEAFF. CDR3 bases: TGTGCCAGCAGCTCTGGAGGAAACACTGAAGCTTTCTTT. The chain is built from TRBV7-3 and TRBJ1-1; no clear D. This CDR3 is built from 13 residues. V was trimmed by 4 bases and J by 2 bases, leaving 8 bases between them. From germline, CDR1 is SGHTA and CDR2 FQGTGA.

The CDR3 DNA reads as TGCGCCAGCAGCCAAGGCGGGTTCACAGATACGCAGTATTTT. Its translation: CASSQGGFTDTQYF. The gene calls are TRBV4-3 and TRBJ2-3, with D perhaps TRBD2 (5 bases). CDR1 is LGHNA, CDR2 YSLEER, per germline. This CDR3 spans 14 amino acids. V was clipped by 1 base and J by 2 bases, with 7 bases between them.